The entry that follows covers one T cell receptor (beta chain) sequence. Its matching antigen is unknown. Blood sampling took place at baseline, cycle 4 day 1, and cycle 7 day 1. The sample is drawn from a study of OX40 agonist ivuxolimab in advanced cancers. At the level of the study: The patients received ivuxolimab by intravenous route every 2 weeks at 0.01 to 10 mg/kg. Anti-PD-1, anti-PD-L1 or anti-CTLA-4 therapy given earlier was allowed, and approximately 43% had some. Study findings and constraints: Certain nonresponders additionally had low normalized T-cell clonal expansion.

Generated by immunoSEQ multiplex PCR, the TCRdb table keeps only in-frame clones and is missing some. Counted here are 59,000 or so clones, 82% occurring once; the ten biggest clones make up about 3.7%. This material consisted of CD4+ or CD8+ T cells sorted from blood, taken in a trial of the OX40 agonist ivuxolimab. This clonotype originated in an adult with an advanced solid tumor such as melanoma, head and neck, liver or kidney cancer.

The CDR3 region has the DNA TGTGCCAGCAGCCAGCAAATATTAGGGGTGAGGGATTCACCCCTCCACTTT. This codes for CASSQQILGVRDSPLHF. The rearrangement uses TRBV4-2 and TRBJ1-6, with TRBD1 as a possible D gene (5 bases). V was clipped by 3 bases and J by 8 bases, with 20 bases between them. This CDR3 has 17 amino acids. CDR1 LGHNA and CDR2 YNFKEQ come from the germline V gene.